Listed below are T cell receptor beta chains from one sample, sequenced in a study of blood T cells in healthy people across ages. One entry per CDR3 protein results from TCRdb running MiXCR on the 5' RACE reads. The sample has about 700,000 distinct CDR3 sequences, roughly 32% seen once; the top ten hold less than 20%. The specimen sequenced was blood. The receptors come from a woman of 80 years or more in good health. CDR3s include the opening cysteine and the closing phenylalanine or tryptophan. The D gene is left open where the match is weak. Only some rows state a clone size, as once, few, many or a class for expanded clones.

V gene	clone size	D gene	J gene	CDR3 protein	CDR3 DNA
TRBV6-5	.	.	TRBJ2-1	CASSYSAGLNEQFF	TGTGCCAGCAGTTACTCGGCGGGCCTCAATGAGCAGTTCTTC
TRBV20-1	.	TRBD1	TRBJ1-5	CSARDRWTGLGQPQHF	TGCAGTGCTAGAGATCGGTGGACAGGGTTGGGTCAGCCCCAGCATTTT
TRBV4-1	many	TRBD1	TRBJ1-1	CASSALQGVTEAFF	TGCGCCAGCAGCGCCCTACAGGGGGTCACTGAAGCTTTCTTT
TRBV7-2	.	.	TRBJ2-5	CASRAGWAGRYQETQYF	TGTGCCAGCAGGGCGGGGTGGGCAGGGAGGTACCAAGAGACCCAGTACTTC
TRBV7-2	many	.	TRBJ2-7	CASSPPGAPYEQYF	TGTGCCAGCAGCCCCCCCGGTGCACCGTACGAGCAGTACTTC
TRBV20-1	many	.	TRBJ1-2	CSARDPARSIYGYTF	TGCAGTGCTAGAGATCCCGCCAGGAGCATCTATGGCTACACCTTC
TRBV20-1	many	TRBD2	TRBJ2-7	CSARLAGGSYEQYF	TGCAGTGCGCGACTAGCGGGGGGTTCATACGAGCAGTACTTC
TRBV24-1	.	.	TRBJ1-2	CATSDSFSGYTF	TGTGCCACCAGTGACTCCTTTAGTGGCTACACCTTC
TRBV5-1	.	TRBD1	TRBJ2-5	CASSSRTGAGETQYF	TGCGCCAGCAGCTCCCGCACAGGGGCAGGGGAGACCCAGTACTTC
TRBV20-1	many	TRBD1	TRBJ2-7	CSARGGQGLFEQYF	TGCAGTGCTAGAGGAGGACAGGGATTATTTGAGCAGTACTTC
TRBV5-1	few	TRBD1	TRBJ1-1	CASSRSAGTGGRNTEAFF	TGCGCCAGCAGCAGGAGCGCCGGGACAGGGGGGAGGAACACTGAAGCTTTCTTT
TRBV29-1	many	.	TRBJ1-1	CSVPTLWGTEAFF	TGCAGCGTTCCTACTTTGTGGGGTACTGAAGCTTTCTTT
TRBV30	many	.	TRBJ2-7	CAWSGGIFSYEQYF	TGTGCCTGGAGTGGTGGGATTTTTTCCTACGAGCAGTACTTC
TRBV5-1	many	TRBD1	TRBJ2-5	CASSLSVGQGIQETQYF	TGCGCCAGCAGCTTGTCGGTTGGACAGGGAATCCAAGAGACCCAGTACTTC
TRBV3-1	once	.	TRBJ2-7	CAGSLGLTSYEQYF	TGTGCCGGCAGCCTCGGACTGACCTCCTACGAGCAGTACTTC
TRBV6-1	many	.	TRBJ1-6	CASTTHGTYNSPLHF	TGTGCCAGCACAACTCATGGGACCTATAATTCACCCCTCCACTTT
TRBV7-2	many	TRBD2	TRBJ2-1	CASSLPGLAYNEQFF	TGTGCCAGCAGCTTACCGGGACTAGCCTACAATGAGCAGTTCTTC
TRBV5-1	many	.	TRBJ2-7	CASSPPPGEQYF	TGCGCCAGCAGCCCCCCACCGGGGGAGCAGTACTTC
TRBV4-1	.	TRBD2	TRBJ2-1	CASSQRPSGEYNEQFF	TGCGCCAGCAGCCAAAGGCCTAGCGGGGAATACAATGAGCAGTTCTTC
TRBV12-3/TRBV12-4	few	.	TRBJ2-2	CASSFLRGAGELFF	TGTGCCAGCAGTTTTCTTAGGGGCGCCGGGGAGCTGTTTTTT
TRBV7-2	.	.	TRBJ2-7	CASSLAGPAYYEQYF	TGTGCCAGCAGCTTGGCAGGACCAGCGTACTACGAGCAGTACTTC
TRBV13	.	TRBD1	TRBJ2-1	CASRSRDREYAEQFF	TGTGCCAGCAGGAGTAGAGACAGGGAATATGCTGAGCAGTTCTTC
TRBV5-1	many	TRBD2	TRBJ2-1	CASSSGGGEYNEQFF	TGCGCCAGCAGCTCCGGCGGGGGGGAATACAATGAGCAGTTCTTC
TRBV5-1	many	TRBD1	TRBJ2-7	CASSPGTGPSEQYF	TGCGCCAGCAGCCCCGGGACAGGGCCCTCCGAGCAGTACTTC
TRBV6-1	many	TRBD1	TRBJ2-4	CASTTGQRNIQYF	TGTGCCAGCACCACGGGACAGAGAAACATTCAGTACTTC
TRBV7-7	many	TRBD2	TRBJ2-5	CASRPGLVGETQYF	TGTGCTAGCCGACCGGGACTAGTAGGGGAGACCCAGTACTTC